This T cell receptor beta chain was identified in a study of lymphopenia after photon versus proton radiotherapy. Study outcomes and limitations: Proton therapy kept repertoires fairly stable, unlike photons, which gained effector/memory cells. Post-nadir TCR diversity decline inversely tracked overall survival among those who died.

Sequencing was performed with immunoSEQ multiplex PCR; in TCRdb, only in-frame clones are kept and a portion is missing. The data show some 27,000 clones, roughly 89% seen once. The CDR3 spans 14 residues. From germline, CDR1 is MNHEY and CDR2 SMNVEV (reference sequence). The V and J ends lost 3 bases and 5 bases respectively, with 11 bases between them. In its sample, this clone was seen once. The target antigen is unknown. This sample comprised peripheral blood, obtained from a patient treated with proton-based radiotherapy. The chain carries TRBV27 and TRBJ2-1; D is perhaps TRBD2 (6 bases). The sequence was collected from a woman in her sixties or seventies with cholangiocarcinoma. Some clones in this sample may be carry-over from other donors' samples. CDR3 DNA sequence: TGTGCCAGCAGTTTCTACGGGAGAAACAATGAGCAGTTCTTC. Translation gives CASSFYGRNNEQFF.